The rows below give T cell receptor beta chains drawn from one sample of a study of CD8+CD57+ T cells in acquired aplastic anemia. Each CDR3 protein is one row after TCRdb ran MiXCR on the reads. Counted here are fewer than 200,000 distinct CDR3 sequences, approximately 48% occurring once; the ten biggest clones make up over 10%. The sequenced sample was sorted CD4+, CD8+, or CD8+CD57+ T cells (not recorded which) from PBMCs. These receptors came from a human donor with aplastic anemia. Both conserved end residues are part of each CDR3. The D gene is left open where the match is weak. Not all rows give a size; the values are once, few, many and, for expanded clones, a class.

CDR3aa: CSVPGTGNGYTF
CDR3nt: TGCAGCGTGCCCGGGACAGGGAATGGCTACACCTTC
j_gene: TRBJ1-2
abundance: many
d_gene: TRBD1
v_gene: TRBV29-1

CDR3aa: CASSQDHRGSQPQHF
CDR3nt: TGCGCCAGCAGCCAGGACCACAGGGGGAGTCAGCCCCAGCATTTT
j_gene: TRBJ1-5
abundance: many
d_gene: TRBD1
v_gene: TRBV4-1

CDR3aa: CASSVTGENYGYTF
CDR3nt: TGTGCCAGCAGTGTGACAGGGGAGAACTATGGCTACACCTTC
j_gene: TRBJ1-2
abundance: few
d_gene: TRBD1
v_gene: TRBV6-1

CDR3aa: CASSPQHSYEQYF
CDR3nt: TGTGCCAGCAGCCCCCAACACTCCTACGAGCAGTACTTC
j_gene: TRBJ2-7
abundance: -
d_gene: -
v_gene: TRBV9

CDR3aa: CASSYWGLADPDTQYF
CDR3nt: TGTGCCAGCAGCTATTGGGGACTAGCAGATCCAGATACGCAGTATTTT
j_gene: TRBJ2-3
abundance: -
d_gene: TRBD2
v_gene: TRBV11-1

CDR3aa: CAISTAPTTYEQYF
CDR3nt: TGTGCCATCAGTACTGCACCTACGACCTACGAGCAGTACTTC
j_gene: TRBJ2-7
abundance: few
d_gene: -
v_gene: TRBV10-3

CDR3aa: CSVEEGGGAAAQYF
CDR3nt: TGCAGCGTTGAAGAGGGCGGGGGGGCCGCGGCGCAGTATTTT
j_gene: TRBJ2-3
abundance: -
d_gene: TRBD2
v_gene: TRBV29-1

CDR3aa: CASSLDAGVETQYF
CDR3nt: TGTGCCAGCAGCTTAGATGCCGGGGTGGAGACCCAGTACTTC
j_gene: TRBJ2-5
abundance: -
d_gene: -
v_gene: TRBV13

CDR3aa: CASSNTVRGGYTF
CDR3nt: TGTGCCAGTAGCAATACGGTCAGGGGTGGCTACACCTTC
j_gene: TRBJ1-2
abundance: -
d_gene: -
v_gene: TRBV19

CDR3aa: CATSDARQGALSPLHF
CDR3nt: TGTGCCACCAGTGACGCCAGACAGGGGGCACTTTCACCCCTCCACTTT
j_gene: TRBJ1-6
abundance: many
d_gene: TRBD1
v_gene: TRBV24-1

CDR3aa: CASSGLPYEQYF
CDR3nt: TGCGCCAGCAGTGGGTTGCCCTACGAGCAGTACTTC
j_gene: TRBJ2-7
abundance: -
d_gene: -
v_gene: TRBV10-2

CDR3aa: CASSDTYTDTQYF
CDR3nt: TGTGCCAGTAGTGATACTTATACAGATACGCAGTATTTT
j_gene: TRBJ2-3
abundance: -
d_gene: -
v_gene: TRBV19

CDR3aa: CSARNEAVSPLHF
CDR3nt: TGCAGTGCTAGAAACGAGGCGGTATCACCCCTCCACTTT
j_gene: TRBJ1-6
abundance: -
d_gene: -
v_gene: TRBV20-1

CDR3aa: CATGVAGGLHNEQFF
CDR3nt: TGTGCCACCGGGGTAGCGGGAGGGTTACACAATGAGCAGTTCTTC
j_gene: TRBJ2-1
abundance: -
d_gene: TRBD2
v_gene: TRBV15

CDR3aa: CSATPGQGLGDTQYF
CDR3nt: TGCAGTGCTACTCCGGGACAGGGGCTGGGAGATACGCAGTATTTT
j_gene: TRBJ2-3
abundance: many
d_gene: TRBD1
v_gene: TRBV20-1

CDR3aa: CASSETVSTDTQYF
CDR3nt: TGTGCCAGCAGTGAGACAGTTAGCACAGATACGCAGTATTTT
j_gene: TRBJ2-3
abundance: few
d_gene: -
v_gene: TRBV2

CDR3aa: CASSYSTGTYNEQFF
CDR3nt: TGTGCCAGCAGTTACTCGACGGGAACCTACAATGAGCAGTTCTTC
j_gene: TRBJ2-1
abundance: -
d_gene: -
v_gene: TRBV6-5

CDR3aa: CASSAHLAGGSYEQYF
CDR3nt: TGTGCCAGCAGCGCGCACCTAGCGGGAGGCTCCTACGAGCAGTACTTC
j_gene: TRBJ2-7
abundance: -
d_gene: TRBD2
v_gene: TRBV7-6

CDR3aa: CASSDSSQISSGANVLTF
CDR3nt: TGTGCCAGCAGTGACAGCAGTCAGATCAGCTCTGGGGCCAACGTCCTGACTTTC
j_gene: TRBJ2-6
abundance: -
d_gene: -
v_gene: TRBV25-1

CDR3aa: CASSRTYVEAEQFF
CDR3nt: TGTGCCAGCAGTCGCACGTATGTAGAGGCGGAGCAGTTCTTC
j_gene: TRBJ2-1
abundance: -
d_gene: -
v_gene: TRBV27

CDR3aa: CASSIVGGGREETQYF
CDR3nt: TGTGCCAGTAGTATAGTGGGCGGGGGACGGGAAGAGACCCAGTACTTC
j_gene: TRBJ2-5
abundance: many
d_gene: TRBD2
v_gene: TRBV19

CDR3aa: CAILPSGAPGHF
CDR3nt: TGTGCCATACTACCATCAGGGGCCCCTGGGCATTTT
j_gene: TRBJ1-5
abundance: -
d_gene: -
v_gene: TRBV9

CDR3aa: CSARPQGKDYGYTF
CDR3nt: TGCAGTGCTAGGCCACAGGGGAAAGACTATGGCTACACCTTC
j_gene: TRBJ1-2
abundance: many
d_gene: TRBD1
v_gene: TRBV20-1

CDR3aa: CASSIGTGNSPLHF
CDR3nt: TGTGCCAGTAGTATTGGGACAGGGAATTCACCCCTCCACTTT
j_gene: TRBJ1-6
abundance: -
d_gene: TRBD1
v_gene: TRBV19

CDR3aa: CSAIFKGTQYF
CDR3nt: TGCAGTGCTATCTTTAAGGGTACGCAGTATTTT
j_gene: TRBJ2-3
abundance: -
d_gene: -
v_gene: TRBV20-1

CDR3aa: CASRAGAATGNSPLHF
CDR3nt: TGTGCCAGCAGGGCCGGGGCAGCCACCGGTAATTCACCCCTCCACTTT
j_gene: TRBJ1-6
abundance: -
d_gene: -
v_gene: TRBV11-2

CDR3aa: CAPFRRREKLFF
CDR3nt: TGTGCCCCCTTTAGGAGGCGGGAAAAACTGTTTTTT
j_gene: TRBJ1-4
abundance: -
d_gene: -
v_gene: TRBV19

CDR3aa: CATSSLQGLSYGYTF
CDR3nt: TGTGCCACCAGCTCCTTACAGGGGCTTAGCTATGGCTACACCTTC
j_gene: TRBJ1-2
abundance: -
d_gene: TRBD1
v_gene: TRBV15

CDR3aa: CASSLTVPGSYEQYF
CDR3nt: TGTGCCAGCAGCTTAACAGTTCCGGGCTCCTACGAGCAGTACTTC
j_gene: TRBJ2-7
abundance: many
d_gene: -
v_gene: TRBV11-2

CDR3aa: CASSPMGQGTAKPYEQYF
CDR3nt: TGTGCCAGCAGCCCTATGGGACAGGGGACTGCTAAGCCCTACGAGCAGTACTTC
j_gene: TRBJ2-7
abundance: many
d_gene: TRBD1
v_gene: TRBV7-9

CDR3aa: CASSVGGQATYEQYF
CDR3nt: TGTGCCAGCAGCGTAGGGGGACAGGCGACCTACGAGCAGTACTTC
j_gene: TRBJ2-7
abundance: -
d_gene: TRBD1
v_gene: TRBV9

CDR3aa: CASSSRGDDEQFF
CDR3nt: TGTGCCAGCAGTTCCCGGGGGGACGATGAGCAGTTCTTC
j_gene: TRBJ2-1
abundance: many
d_gene: TRBD2
v_gene: TRBV6-5

CDR3aa: CASRGLALEQYF
CDR3nt: TGTGCCAGCAGGGGACTAGCGCTCGAGCAGTACTTC
j_gene: TRBJ2-7
abundance: many
d_gene: TRBD2
v_gene: TRBV6-1

CDR3aa: CASRAKNLGTGNTGELFF
CDR3nt: TGTGCCAGCCGTGCTAAAAACCTCGGGACAGGGAACACCGGGGAGCTGTTTTTT
j_gene: TRBJ2-2
abundance: -
d_gene: TRBD1
v_gene: TRBV11-2

CDR3aa: CASLGRGTREQYF
CDR3nt: TGCGCCAGCTTAGGCAGGGGGACCCGCGAGCAGTACTTC
j_gene: TRBJ2-7
abundance: -
d_gene: TRBD1
v_gene: TRBV10-1

CDR3aa: CASGEWYSYEQYF
CDR3nt: TGTGCCAGCGGCGAGTGGTACTCCTACGAGCAGTACTTC
j_gene: TRBJ2-7
abundance: many
d_gene: -
v_gene: TRBV2

CDR3aa: CALSLPGGEQYF
CDR3nt: TGTGCCCTATCTCTCCCGGGGGGCGAGCAGTACTTC
j_gene: TRBJ2-7
abundance: many
d_gene: TRBD2
v_gene: TRBV12-3/TRBV12-4

CDR3aa: CATSLLGTLYNEQFF
CDR3nt: TGCGCCACCTCGCTACTTGGGACACTATACAATGAGCAGTTCTTC
j_gene: TRBJ2-1
abundance: -
d_gene: -
v_gene: TRBV5-1

CDR3aa: CASSSQGVINTEAFF
CDR3nt: TGTGCCAGCAGCTCGCAAGGCGTCATCAACACTGAAGCTTTCTTT
j_gene: TRBJ1-1
abundance: many
d_gene: -
v_gene: TRBV7-8

CDR3aa: CASSQLASSYEQYF
CDR3nt: TGTGCCAGCAGCCAACTAGCGTCCTCCTACGAGCAGTACTTC
j_gene: TRBJ2-7
abundance: few
d_gene: -
v_gene: TRBV3-1

CDR3aa: CASRSAGDTEAFF
CDR3nt: TGTGCCAGCCGCTCAGCGGGGGACACTGAAGCTTTCTTT
j_gene: TRBJ1-1
abundance: -
d_gene: -
v_gene: TRBV6-1

CDR3aa: CASSVTGTGVKEQYF
CDR3nt: TGCGCCAGCAGCGTGACCGGGACAGGAGTGAAAGAGCAGTACTTC
j_gene: TRBJ2-7
abundance: -
d_gene: TRBD1
v_gene: TRBV5-1

CDR3aa: CASSGGSGMENEQFF
CDR3nt: TGTGCCAGCAGTGGGGGTAGCGGGATGGAAAATGAGCAGTTCTTC
j_gene: TRBJ2-1
abundance: -
d_gene: TRBD2
v_gene: TRBV12-3/TRBV12-4

CDR3aa: CSATTGGTYEQYF
CDR3nt: TGCAGTGCTACGACAGGGGGCACCTACGAGCAGTACTTC
j_gene: TRBJ2-7
abundance: -
d_gene: TRBD1
v_gene: TRBV20-1

CDR3aa: CSAPGQGRGELFF
CDR3nt: TGCAGTGCCCCGGGACAGGGGCGCGGGGAACTGTTTTTT
j_gene: TRBJ1-4
abundance: many
d_gene: TRBD1
v_gene: TRBV20-1

CDR3aa: CASSLVGTALNQPQHF
CDR3nt: TGTGCCAGCAGCTTAGTCGGGACAGCGCTAAATCAGCCCCAGCATTTT
j_gene: TRBJ1-5
abundance: many
d_gene: TRBD1
v_gene: TRBV11-2

CDR3aa: CASSVGGGVSNIQYF
CDR3nt: TGTGCCAGCAGCGTTGGCGGGGGGGTTTCTAACATTCAGTACTTC
j_gene: TRBJ2-4
abundance: many
d_gene: TRBD2
v_gene: TRBV9

CDR3aa: CATGVGGTGELFF
CDR3nt: TGTGCCACTGGGGTAGGGGGGACCGGGGAGCTGTTTTTT
j_gene: TRBJ2-2
abundance: -
d_gene: -
v_gene: TRBV10-3

CDR3aa: CASSEYGRGRGYGYTF
CDR3nt: TGTGCCAGCAGTGAATATGGGAGGGGGCGGGGATATGGCTACACCTTC
j_gene: TRBJ1-2
abundance: many
d_gene: TRBD1
v_gene: TRBV25-1

CDR3aa: CATSSEREMSNQPQHF
CDR3nt: TGTGCCACCAGCAGTGAAAGGGAGATGAGCAATCAGCCCCAGCATTTT
j_gene: TRBJ1-5
abundance: -
d_gene: -
v_gene: TRBV15

CDR3aa: CASGLGTDGGTQYF
CDR3nt: TGTGCTAGTGGTTTGGGGACCGATGGGGGGACCCAGTACTTC
j_gene: TRBJ2-5
abundance: many
d_gene: -
v_gene: TRBV12-5

CDR3aa: CASSPGVLSYEQYF
CDR3nt: TGTGCCAGTAGCCCAGGGGTCCTATCCTACGAGCAGTACTTC
j_gene: TRBJ2-7
abundance: many
d_gene: -
v_gene: TRBV19